The sequence of this T cell receptor beta chain was determined in a study of cytomegalovirus exposure and HLA in healthy donors. Researchers ran the PCR with 60 Vbeta and 13 Jbeta primers. TCRdb's copy holds only in-frame clones and misses some; the assay was immunoSEQ multiplex PCR. The table records about 120,000 clones, around three quarters of them present only once. Trimming took 6 bases from V and 0 from J; bases not matched to a gene: 2. In germline, CDR1 is MNHEY, CDR2 SVGAGI. CDR3 length equals 14 residues. The chain couples TRBV6-5 to TRBJ1-2; TRBD1 matches at 9 bases. The sequence derives from a man aged 25-40 years in good health and CMV-seropositive. The sample was PBMCs. The CDR3 sequence is CASRTGGANYGYTF. As DNA, the CDR3 is TGTGCCAGCAGAACAGGGGGCGCTAACTATGGCTACACCTTC.